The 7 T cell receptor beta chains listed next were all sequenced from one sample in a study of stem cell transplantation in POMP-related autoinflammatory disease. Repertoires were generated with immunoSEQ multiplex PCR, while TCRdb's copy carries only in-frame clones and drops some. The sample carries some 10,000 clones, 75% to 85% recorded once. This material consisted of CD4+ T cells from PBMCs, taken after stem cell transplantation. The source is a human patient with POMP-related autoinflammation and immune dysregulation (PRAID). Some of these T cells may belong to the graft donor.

The DNA for the CDR3 is TGTGCCAGCAGCGGGGGGCCATTAGGTCCAAATGAGCAGTTCTTC. Its translation: CASSGGPLGPNEQFF. The chain joins TRBV12-1 to TRBJ2-1. TRBV12-1 is tagged as a pseudogene. This CDR3 spans 15 amino acids.

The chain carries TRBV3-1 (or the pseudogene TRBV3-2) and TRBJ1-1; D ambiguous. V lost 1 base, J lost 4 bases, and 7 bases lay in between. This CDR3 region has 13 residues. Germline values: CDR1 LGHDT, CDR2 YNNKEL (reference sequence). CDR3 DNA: TGTGCCAGCAGCCAAGTGAGTTCCACTGAAGCTTTCTTT. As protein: CASSQVSSTEAFF.

The DNA for the CDR3 is TGTGCCTGGAGTGGTCGGGAGACCCAGTACTTC. Its protein is CAWSGRETQYF. The V and J genes are TRBV30 and TRBJ2-5; D is unclear. Trimming left V 1 base short and J 5 bases short, with 5 bases between. CDR1 and CDR2 (germline): GTSNPN, SVGIG (reference sequence). This CDR3 spans 11 amino acids.

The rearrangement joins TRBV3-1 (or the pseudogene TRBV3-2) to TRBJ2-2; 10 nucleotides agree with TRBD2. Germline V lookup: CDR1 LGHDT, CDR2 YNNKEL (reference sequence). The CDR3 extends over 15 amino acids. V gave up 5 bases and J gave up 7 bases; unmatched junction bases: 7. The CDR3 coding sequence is TGTGCCAGCAGCTCCAGCGGGAGGGGAGGCGGGGAGCTGTTTTTT. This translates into CASSSSGRGGGELFF.

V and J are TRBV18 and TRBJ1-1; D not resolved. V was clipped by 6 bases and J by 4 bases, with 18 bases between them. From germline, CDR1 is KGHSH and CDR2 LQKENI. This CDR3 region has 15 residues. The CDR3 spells CASSPTLSDLTEAFF. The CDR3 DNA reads TGTGCCAGCTCGCCCACCCTATCGGACCTCACTGAAGCTTTCTTT.

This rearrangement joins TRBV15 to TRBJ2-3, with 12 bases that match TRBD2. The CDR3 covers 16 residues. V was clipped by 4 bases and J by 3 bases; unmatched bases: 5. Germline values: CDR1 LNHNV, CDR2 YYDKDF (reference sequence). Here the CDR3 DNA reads TGTGCCACCAGCAAGACTAGCGGGAGTTCAACAGATACGCAGTATTTT. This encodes CATSKTSGSSTDTQYF. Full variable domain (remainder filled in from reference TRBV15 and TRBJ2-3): DAMVIQNPRYQVTQFGKPVTLSCSQTLNHNVMYWYQQKSSQAPKLLFHYYDKDFNNEADTPDNFQSRRPNTSFCFLDIRSPGLGDTAMYLCATSKTSGSSTDTQYFGPGTRLTVL.

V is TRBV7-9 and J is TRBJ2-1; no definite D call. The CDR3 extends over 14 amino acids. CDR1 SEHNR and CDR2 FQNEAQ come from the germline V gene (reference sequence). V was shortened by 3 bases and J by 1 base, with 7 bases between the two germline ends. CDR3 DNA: TGTGCCAGCAGCTTGGGATCTTCCTACAATGAGCAGTTCTTC. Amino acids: CASSLGSSYNEQFF. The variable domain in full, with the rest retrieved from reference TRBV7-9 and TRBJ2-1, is DTGVSQNPRHKITKRGQNVTFRCDPISEHNRLYWYRQTLGQGPEFLTYFQNEAQLEKSRLLSDRFSAERPKGSFSTLEIQRTEQGDSAMYLCASSLGSSYNEQFFGPGTRLTVL.